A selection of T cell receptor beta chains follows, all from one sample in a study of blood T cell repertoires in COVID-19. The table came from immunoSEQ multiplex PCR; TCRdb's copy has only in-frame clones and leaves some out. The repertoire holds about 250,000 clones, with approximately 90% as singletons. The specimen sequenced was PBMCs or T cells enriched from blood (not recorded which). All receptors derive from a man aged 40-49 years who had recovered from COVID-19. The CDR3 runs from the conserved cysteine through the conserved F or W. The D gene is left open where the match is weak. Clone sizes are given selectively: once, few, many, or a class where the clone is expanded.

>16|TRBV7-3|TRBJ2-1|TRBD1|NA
CASSSAGTGVYGEQFF
TGTGCCAGCAGCTCGGCCGGGACAGGGGTGTATGGTGAGCAGTTCTTC
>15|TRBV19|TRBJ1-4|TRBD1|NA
CASSPGQGRDEKLFF
TGTGCCAGTAGCCCCGGACAGGGCAGGGATGAAAAACTGTTTTTT
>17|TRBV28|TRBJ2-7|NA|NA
CASSQEAAGPISYEQYF
TGTGCCAGCAGCCAGGAGGCGGCGGGTCCGATCTCCTACGAGCAGTACTTC
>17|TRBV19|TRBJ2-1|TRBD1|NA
CASSMSGGQPSYNEQFF
TGTGCCAGTAGTATGAGTGGGGGACAGCCCTCCTACAATGAGCAGTTCTTC
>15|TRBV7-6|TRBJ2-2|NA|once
CASSSDRTYTGELFF
TGTGCCAGCAGCTCAGACAGGACCTACACCGGGGAGCTGTTTTTT
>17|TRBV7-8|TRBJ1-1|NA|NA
CASSLARIFRGGAEAFF
TGTGCCAGCAGCTTAGCGCGTATCTTCCGGGGAGGGGCTGAAGCTTTCTTT
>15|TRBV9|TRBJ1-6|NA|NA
CASSAQGGFNSPLHF
TGTGCCAGCAGCGCCCAGGGAGGTTTTAATTCACCCCTCCACTTT
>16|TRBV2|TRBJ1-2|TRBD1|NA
CASTLGDRGPNYGYTF
TGTGCCAGCACCCTAGGAGACAGGGGCCCTAACTATGGCTACACCTTC
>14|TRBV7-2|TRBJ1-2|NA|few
CASSLGQGSYGYTF
TGTGCCAGCAGCTTGGGCCAGGGGAGCTATGGCTACACCTTC
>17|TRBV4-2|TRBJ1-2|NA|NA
CASSLGAGELAVYGYTF
TGTGCCAGCAGCCTCGGGGCAGGGGAATTGGCAGTGTATGGCTACACCTTC
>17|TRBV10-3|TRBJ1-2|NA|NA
CAISESEGDTLWYGYTF
TGTGCCATCAGTGAGTCAGAAGGGGACACACTATGGTATGGCTACACCTTC
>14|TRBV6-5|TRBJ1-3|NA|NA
CASSRGTAGNTIYF
TGTGCCAGCAGCCGGGGAACAGCTGGAAACACCATATATTTT
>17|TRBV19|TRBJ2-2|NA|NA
CASTPRLGLASTGELFF
TGTGCCAGTACCCCTCGGTTAGGGCTAGCGAGCACCGGGGAGCTGTTTTTT
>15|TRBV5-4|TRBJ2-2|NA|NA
CASSSGDRNTGELFF
TGTGCCAGCAGCTCGGGGGACAGAAACACCGGGGAGCTGTTTTTT
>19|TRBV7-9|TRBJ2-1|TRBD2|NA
CASSPLAGGSREQANEQFF
TGTGCCAGCAGTCCCTTGGCGGGGGGCTCGCGCGAGCAAGCCAATGAGCAGTTCTTC
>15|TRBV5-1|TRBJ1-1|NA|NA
CASSLEAGMNTEAFF
TGCGCCAGCAGCTTGGAGGCGGGTATGAACACTGAAGCTTTCTTT
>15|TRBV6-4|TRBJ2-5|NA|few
CASSDKAGAQETQYF
TGTGCCAGCAGTGACAAGGCGGGGGCCCAAGAGACCCAGTACTTC
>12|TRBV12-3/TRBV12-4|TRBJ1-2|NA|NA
CASSTSPGGYTF
TGTGCCAGCAGCACTTCCCCCGGGGGCTACACCTTC
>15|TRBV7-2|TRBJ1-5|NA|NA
CASSKTGSGNQPQHF
TGTGCCAGCAGCAAAACAGGGTCCGGCAATCAGCCCCAGCATTTT